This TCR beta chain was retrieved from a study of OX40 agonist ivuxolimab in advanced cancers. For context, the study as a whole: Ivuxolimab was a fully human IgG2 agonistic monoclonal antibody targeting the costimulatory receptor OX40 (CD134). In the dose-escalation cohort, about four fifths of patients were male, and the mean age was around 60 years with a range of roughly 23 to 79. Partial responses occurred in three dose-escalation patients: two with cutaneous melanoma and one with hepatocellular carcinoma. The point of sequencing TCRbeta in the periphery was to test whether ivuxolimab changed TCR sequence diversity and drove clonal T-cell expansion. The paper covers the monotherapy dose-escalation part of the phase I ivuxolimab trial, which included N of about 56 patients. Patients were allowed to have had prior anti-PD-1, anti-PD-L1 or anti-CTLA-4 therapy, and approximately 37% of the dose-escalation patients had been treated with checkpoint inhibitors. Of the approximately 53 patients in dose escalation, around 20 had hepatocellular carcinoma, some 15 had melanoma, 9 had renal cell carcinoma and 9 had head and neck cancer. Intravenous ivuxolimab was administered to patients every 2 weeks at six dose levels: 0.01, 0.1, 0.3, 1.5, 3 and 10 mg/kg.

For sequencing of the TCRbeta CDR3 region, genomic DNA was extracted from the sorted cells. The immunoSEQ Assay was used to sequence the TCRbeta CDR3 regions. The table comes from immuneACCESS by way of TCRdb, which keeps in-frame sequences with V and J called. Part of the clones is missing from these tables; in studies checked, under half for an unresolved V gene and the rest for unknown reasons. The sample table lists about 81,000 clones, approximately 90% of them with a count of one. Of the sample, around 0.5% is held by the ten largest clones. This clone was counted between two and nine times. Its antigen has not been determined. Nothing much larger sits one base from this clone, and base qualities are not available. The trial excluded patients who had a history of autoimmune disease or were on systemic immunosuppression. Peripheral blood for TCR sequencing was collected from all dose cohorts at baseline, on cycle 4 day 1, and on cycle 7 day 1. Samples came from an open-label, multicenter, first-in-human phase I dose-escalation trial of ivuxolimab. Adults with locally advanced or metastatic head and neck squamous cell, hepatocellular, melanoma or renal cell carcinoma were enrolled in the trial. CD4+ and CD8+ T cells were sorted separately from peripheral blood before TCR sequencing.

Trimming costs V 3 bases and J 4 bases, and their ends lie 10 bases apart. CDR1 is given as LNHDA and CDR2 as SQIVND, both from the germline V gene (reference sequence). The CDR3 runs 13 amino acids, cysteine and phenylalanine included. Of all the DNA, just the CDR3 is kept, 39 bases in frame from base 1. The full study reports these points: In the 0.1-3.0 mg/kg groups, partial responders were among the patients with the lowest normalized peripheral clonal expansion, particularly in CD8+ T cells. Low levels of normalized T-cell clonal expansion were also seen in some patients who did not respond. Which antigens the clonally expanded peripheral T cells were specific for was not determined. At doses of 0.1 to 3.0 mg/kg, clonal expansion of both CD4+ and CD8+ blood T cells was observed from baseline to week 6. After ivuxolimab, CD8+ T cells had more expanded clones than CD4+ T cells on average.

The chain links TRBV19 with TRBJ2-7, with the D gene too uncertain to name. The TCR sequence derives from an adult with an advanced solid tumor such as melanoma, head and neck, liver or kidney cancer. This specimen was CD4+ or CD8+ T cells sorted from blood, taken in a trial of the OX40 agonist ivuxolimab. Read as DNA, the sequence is TGTGCCAGTAGTATCGAGCTTGGGTACGAGCAGTACTTC. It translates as CASSIELGYEQYF.